This paragraph reports one T cell receptor (beta chain). Its antigen is undetermined. CDR1 and CDR2 from the germline V gene are SEHNR and FQNEAQ (reference sequence). The CDR3 is made up of 13 amino acids. UMI-labeled 5' RACE yielded the TRB cDNA libraries. TCRdb derives one entry per CDR3 protein from the 5' RACE reads, leaving out DNA. The listing records about 130,000 distinct CDR3 sequences. More than 250,000 cells per CD8+ T cell subset were flow-sorted in triplicate. Definition of naive CD8+ T cells rested on a CD45RO-CCR7+CD27+CD95- profile. The entry originates in a study of CXCR3-negative and CXCR3-positive naive CD8 T cells. Across the whole study: The libraries together contributed about 135 million TRB reads, each supplying about 1.5 +/- 0.3 million. Study results and caveats: More hydrophobic TRB CDR3s occurred in CXCR3-positive than in CXCR3-negative naive cells. Naive subsets expressed similar surface CD5; TRB CDR3 features served to infer TCR strength.

The sequence came from a human donor in good health. Some clones in this sample may be carry-over from other donors' samples. Sequenced material: naive CXCR3+ CD8+ T cells from blood. Indicated subset: CD45RO-CCR7+CD27+CD95- naive CD8+ T cells expressing CXCR3 (TNR3+). The chain recombines TRBV7-9 with TRBJ1-2. This CDR3 reads CASSFGPAYGYTF.